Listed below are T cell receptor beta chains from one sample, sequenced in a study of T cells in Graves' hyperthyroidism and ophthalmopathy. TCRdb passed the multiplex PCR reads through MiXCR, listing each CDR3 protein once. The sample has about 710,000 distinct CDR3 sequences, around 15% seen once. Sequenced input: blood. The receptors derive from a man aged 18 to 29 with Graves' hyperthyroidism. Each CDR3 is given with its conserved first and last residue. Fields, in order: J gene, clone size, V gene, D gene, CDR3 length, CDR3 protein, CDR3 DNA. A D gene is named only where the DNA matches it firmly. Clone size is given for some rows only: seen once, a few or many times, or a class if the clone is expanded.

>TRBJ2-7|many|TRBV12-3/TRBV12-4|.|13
CASSVLRDNEQYF
TGTGCCAGCAGTGTCCTTAGAGACAACGAGCAGTACTTC
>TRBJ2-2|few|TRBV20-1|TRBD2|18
CSAIPLAGNKRGTGELFF
TGCAGTGCTATCCCACTAGCGGGAAACAAAAGGGGGACCGGGGAGCTGTTTTTT
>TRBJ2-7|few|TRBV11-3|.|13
CASSRGGPGEQYF
TGTGCCAGCAGCCGCGGAGGGCCGGGCGAGCAGTACTTC
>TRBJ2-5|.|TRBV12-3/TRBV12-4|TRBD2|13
CASMGGRRETQYF
TGTGCCAGCATGGGCGGGAGGAGGGAGACCCAGTACTTC
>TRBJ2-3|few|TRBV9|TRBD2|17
CASSVGPSGRSTDTQYF
TGTGCCAGCAGCGTAGGACCTAGCGGGAGGAGCACAGATACGCAATATTTT
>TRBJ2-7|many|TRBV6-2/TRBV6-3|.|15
CASSWGFRATYEQYF
TGTGCCAGCAGTTGGGGATTTAGGGCCACCTACGAGCAGTACTTC
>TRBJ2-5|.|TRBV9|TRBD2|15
CASSATSGNTETQYF
TGTGCCAGCAGCGCCACTAGCGGGAATACAGAGACCCAGTACTTC
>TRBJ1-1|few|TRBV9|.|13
CASSVSVGTEAFF
TGTGCCAGCAGCGTTTCAGTCGGGACTGAAGCTTTCTTT
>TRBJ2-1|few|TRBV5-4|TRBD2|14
CASSFKAGVREQFF
TGTGCCAGCAGCTTTAAAGCGGGAGTCCGGGAGCAGTTCTTC
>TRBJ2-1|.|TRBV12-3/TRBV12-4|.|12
CASSGPRNEQFF
TGTGCCAGCAGTGGACCTAGGAATGAGCAGTTCTTC
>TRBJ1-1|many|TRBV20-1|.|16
CSASRFGAGVNTEAFF
TGCAGTGCTAGTCGTTTCGGGGCAGGAGTGAACACTGAAGCTTTCTTT
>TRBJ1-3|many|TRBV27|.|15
CARADSLSSGNTIYF
TGTGCCAGAGCGGACAGCCTGAGCTCTGGAAACACCATATATTTT
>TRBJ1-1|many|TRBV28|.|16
CASSLLFGGRNTEAFF
TGTGCCAGCAGTTTATTATTCGGCGGGAGGAACACTGAAGCTTTCTTT
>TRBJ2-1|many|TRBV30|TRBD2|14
CAWGAGGAYNEQFF
TGTGCCTGGGGAGCGGGGGGGGCCTACAATGAGCAGTTCTTC
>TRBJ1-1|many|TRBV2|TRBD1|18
CASSEALYSGGGWTEAFF
TGTGCCAGCAGTGAAGCGCTTTATTCAGGGGGGGGGTGGACTGAAGCTTTCTTT
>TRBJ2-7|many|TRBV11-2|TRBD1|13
CASSLTGVHEQYF
TGTGCCAGCAGCTTAACAGGGGTCCACGAGCAGTACTTC
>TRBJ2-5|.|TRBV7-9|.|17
CASSATDGKADQETQYF
TGTGCCAGCAGCGCAACCGACGGGAAGGCAGATCAAGAGACCCAGTACTTC
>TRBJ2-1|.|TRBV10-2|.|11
CASSDWNEQFF
TGCGCCAGCAGTGATTGGAATGAGCAGTTCTTC
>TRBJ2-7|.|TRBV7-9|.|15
CASSPPLRVFYEQYF
TGTGCCAGCAGCCCCCCGCTTAGGGTCTTCTACGAGCAGTACTTC
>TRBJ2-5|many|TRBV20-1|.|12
CSGLGLAETQYF
TGCAGTGGGTTGGGCCTAGCGGAGACCCAGTACTTC
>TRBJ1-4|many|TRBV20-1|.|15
CSARGPDSSGEKLFF
TGCAGTGCTAGAGGCCCAGATTCATCCGGGGAAAAACTGTTTTTT
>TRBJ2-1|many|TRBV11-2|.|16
CASRPSGDSSYNEQFF
TGTGCCAGCAGACCCTCGGGGGATAGCTCCTACAATGAGCAGTTCTTC
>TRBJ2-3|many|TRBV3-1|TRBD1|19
CASSQGRATGDFSTDTQYF
TGTGCCAGCAGCCAAGGACGGGCGACAGGGGACTTTAGCACAGATACGCAGTATTTT
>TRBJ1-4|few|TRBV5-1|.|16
CASSPGQTIGNEKLFF
TGCGCCAGCAGCCCTGGACAGACTATTGGTAATGAAAAACTGTTTTTT
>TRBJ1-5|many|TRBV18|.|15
CASSPRPGRYQPQHF
TGTGCCAGCTCACCACGGCCCGGACGGTATCAGCCCCAGCATTTT
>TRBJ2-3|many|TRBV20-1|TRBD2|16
CSALYGLAGGRDTQYF
TGCAGTGCTTTATACGGACTAGCGGGAGGTAGAGATACGCAGTATTTT
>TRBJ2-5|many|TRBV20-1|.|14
CSADPRLGVETQYF
TGCAGTGCTGACCCCCGCCTGGGGGTGGAGACCCAGTACTTC
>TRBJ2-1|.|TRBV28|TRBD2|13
CASSLLAGVEQFF
TGTGCCAGCAGTTTGCTAGCGGGAGTTGAGCAGTTCTTC
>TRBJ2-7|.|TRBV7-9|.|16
CASSPIGRTRSDEQYF
TGTGCCAGCAGCCCCATAGGGAGAACCCGGAGCGACGAGCAGTACTTC
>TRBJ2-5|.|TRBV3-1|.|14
CASSQEQGIETQYF
TGTGCCAGCAGCCAAGAGCAAGGTATAGAGACCCAGTACTTC
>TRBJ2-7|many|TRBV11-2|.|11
CASSSTGEQYF
TGTGCCAGCAGCTCCACGGGGGAGCAGTACTTC
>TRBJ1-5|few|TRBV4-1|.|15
CASSAQGHSNQPQHF
TGCGCCAGCAGCGCTCAGGGGCATAGCAATCAGCCCCAGCATTTT
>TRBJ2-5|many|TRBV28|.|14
CASSFLARTETQYF
TGTGCCAGCAGTTTCCTCGCACGAACAGAGACCCAGTACTTC
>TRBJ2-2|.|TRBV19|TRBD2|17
CASSMRVAGARTGELFF
TGTGCCAGTAGTATGAGGGTAGCGGGAGCCCGCACCGGGGAGCTGTTTTTT
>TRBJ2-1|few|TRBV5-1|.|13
CASSPQPTGRSFF
TGCGCCAGCAGCCCCCAACCCACAGGGCGGTCGTTCTTC
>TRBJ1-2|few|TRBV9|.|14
CASSKRDTNYGYTF
TGTGCCAGCAGCAAACGGGACACCAACTATGGCTACACCTTC
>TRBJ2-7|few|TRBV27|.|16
CASSPTHEVTIYEQYF
TGTGCCAGCAGTCCCACCCACGAGGTCACCATCTACGAGCAGTACTTC
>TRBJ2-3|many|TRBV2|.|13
CASSDGGSDTQYF
TGTGCCAGCAGTGACGGGGGTTCAGATACGCAGTATTTT
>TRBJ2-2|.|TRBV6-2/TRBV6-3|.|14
CASSGGAFTGELFF
TGTGCCAGCAGTGGGGGAGCGTTCACCGGGGAGCTGTTTTTT
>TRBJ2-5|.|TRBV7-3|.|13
CASSLLWGETQYF
TGTGCCAGCAGCTTGCTTTGGGGGGAGACCCAGTACTTC
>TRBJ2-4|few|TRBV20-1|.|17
CSARALGGALTKNIQYF
TGCAGTGCTAGAGCTCTAGGGGGGGCGCTAACCAAAAACATTCAGTACTTC
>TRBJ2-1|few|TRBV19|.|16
CASSMGKGVLANEQFF
TGTGCCAGTAGTATGGGTAAGGGGGTCCTGGCAAATGAGCAGTTCTTC
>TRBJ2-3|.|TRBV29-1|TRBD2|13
CSAVSGRTDTQYF
TGCAGCGCCGTGAGCGGGAGGACAGATACGCAGTATTTT
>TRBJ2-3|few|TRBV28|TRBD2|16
CASSSSAREWADTQYF
TGTGCCAGCAGCTCATCCGCGCGGGAGTGGGCAGATACGCAGTATTTT
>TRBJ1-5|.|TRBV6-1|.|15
CASSEIGEINQPQHF
TGTGCCAGCAGTGAAATAGGGGAGATCAATCAGCCCCAGCATTTT
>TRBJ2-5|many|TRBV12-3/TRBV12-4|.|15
CASSLSSLQGETQYF
TGTGCCAGCAGTTTAAGTTCCCTCCAGGGTGAGACCCAGTACTTC
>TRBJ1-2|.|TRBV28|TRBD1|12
CASSSTGGGYTF
TGTGCCAGCAGTTCTACAGGGGGTGGCTACACCTTC
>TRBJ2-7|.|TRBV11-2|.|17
CASSPGKSSGDTYEQYF
TGTGCCAGCAGCCCGGGGAAAAGTAGCGGAGACACTTACGAGCAGTACTTC
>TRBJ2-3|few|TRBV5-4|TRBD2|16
CASSSSGRNATDTQYF
TGTGCCAGCAGCTCTAGCGGGAGGAATGCCACAGATACGCAGTATTTT
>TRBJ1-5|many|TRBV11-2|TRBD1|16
CASSLEPGQGRQPQHF
TGTGCCAGCAGCTTAGAACCGGGACAGGGGCGGCAGCCCCAGCATTTT
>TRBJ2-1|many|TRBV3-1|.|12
CASSQSAGEQFF
TGTGCCAGCAGCCAATCAGCAGGTGAGCAGTTCTTC
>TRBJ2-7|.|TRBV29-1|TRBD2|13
CSVGTSGGREQYF
TGCAGCGTTGGGACTAGCGGGGGGAGGGAGCAGTACTTC
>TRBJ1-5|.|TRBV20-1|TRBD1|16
CSAVGAGTGSFQPQHF
TGCAGTGCTGTTGGTGCCGGGACAGGGTCCTTTCAGCCCCAGCATTTT
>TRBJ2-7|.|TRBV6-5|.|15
CASSSLGRAPYEQYF
TGTGCCAGCAGTTCTCTAGGGCGGGCCCCCTACGAGCAGTACTTC
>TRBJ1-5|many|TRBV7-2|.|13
CASSLRSNQPQHF
TGTGCCAGCTCACTGAGGAGCAATCAGCCCCAGCATTTT